The 18 T cell receptor beta chains given below trace back to one sample, sequenced in a study of Ad26.COV2.S vaccination and SARS-CoV-2 variants. Sequencing used immunoSEQ multiplex PCR; TCRdb keeps in-frame clones, though not all of them. Of about 420,000 clones detected, 88% appear once; the ten largest clones hold 3.6%. Treatment in this sample: roughly 18 received Ad26.COV2.S at low or high dose, single or two shots; 5 received placebo; per-sample allocation not given. Sampling was done on day 63 after the first vaccine or placebo injection. This material consisted of peripheral blood, taken in a trial of Ad26.COV2.S vaccine versus placebo. These receptor sequences come from a person aged 18-65 years who received the Ad26.COV2.S COVID-19 vaccine or a placebo.

The V and J genes are TRBV5-1 and TRBJ2-5; D unresolved. This CDR3 spans 13 amino acids. From germline, CDR1 is SGHRS and CDR2 YFSETQ. Trimming shortened V by 4 bases and J by 2 bases, and 9 bases separated the two germline ends. The CDR3 DNA follows: TGCGCCAGCAGCGCCCAGCGTCAAGAGACCCAGTACTTC. As protein: CASSAQRQETQYF. The variable domain in full, with the rest retrieved from reference TRBV5-1 and TRBJ2-5, is KAGVTQTPRYLIKTRGQQVTLSCSPISGHRSVSWYQQTPGQGLQFLFEYFSETQRNKGNFPGRFSGRQFSNSRSEMNVSTLELGDSALYLCASSAQRQETQYFGPGTRLLVL.

The rearrangement joins TRBV6-5 to TRBJ1-1; D is unclear. The CDR3 consists of 14 residues. V lost 4 bases to trimming and J lost 3 bases, with 12 bases between them. In germline, CDR1 is MNHEY, CDR2 SVGAGI. CDR3 region: CASSSRVSHTEAFF. DNA of the CDR3: TGTGCCAGCAGTTCTAGGGTAAGCCACACTGAAGCTTTCTTT.

The J gene is TRBJ2-1, the V gene TRBV19; tentative D call: TRBD1 (7 bases). V was shortened by 7 bases and J by 4 bases, with 14 bases between the two germline ends. Germline CDR1 reads LNHDA; CDR2 reads SQIVND (reference sequence). CDR3 length equals 14 residues. CDR3 nucleotides: TGTGCCAGTAATCCAGGGGGGAAGTACAATGAGCAGTTCTTC. Its protein product is CASNPGGKYNEQFF.

The V and J genes are TRBV10-3 and TRBJ2-7, with a weak D call TRBD2 (7 bases). V lost 5 bases and J 2 bases, leaving 16 bases between the germline ends. This CDR3 contains 15 residues. Germline V gene data show CDR1 as ENHRY and CDR2 as SYGVKD. CDR3 loop: CAISRGATAAYEQYF. CDR3 nucleotides: TGTGCCATCAGTCGGGGGGCGACTGCAGCCTACGAGCAGTACTTC.

The chain couples TRBV11-2 to TRBJ2-5, with no clear D. V was pared by 5 bases and J by 5 bases, with 18 bases between. Germline lookup yields CDR1 SGHAT and CDR2 FQNNGV. The CDR3 loop spans 15 amino acids. CDR3 DNA sequence: TGTGCCAGCAGCCTACAAGCGATCCCCGGCGAGACCCAGTACTTC. Amino acid sequence: CASSLQAIPGETQYF.

This chain joins TRBV7-2 and TRBJ1-3, with D hard to call. V was cut by 0 bases and J by 0 bases, with 9 bases left in between. The germline V gene encodes CDR1 SGHTA and CDR2 FQGNSA. This CDR3 has 16 amino acids. CDR3 sequence (DNA): TGTGCCAGCAGCTTAGCTGCGGGGATCTCTGGAAACACCATATATTTT. Encoded protein: CASSLAAGISGNTIYF.

The CDR3 DNA follows: TGTGCCAGTAGTGCCAGCTCTACAGGGCGCACTGAAGCTTTCTTT. Its protein is CASSASSTGRTEAFF. V gene TRBV19 combines with J gene TRBJ1-1, with a weak D call TRBD1 (6 bases). The length of the CDR3 is 15 residues. Deletions cut 5 bases from V and 4 bases from J, with 17 bases between. CDR1 is LNHDA and CDR2 is SQIVND in the germline V gene (reference sequence).

The chain uses TRBV7-3 and TRBJ2-1, with D tentatively TRBD1 (6 bases). Trimming left V 1 base short and J 7 bases short, with 14 bases between. The CDR3 is 15 amino acids. Germline V gene lookup returns CDR1 SGHTA and CDR2 FQGTGA. In DNA form, the CDR3 reads TGTGCCAGCAGCTTAATTCGCCGGGACAAAAATGAGCAGTTCTTC. This codes for CASSLIRRDKNEQFF.

The gene calls are TRBV7-9 and TRBJ2-7; 7 bases are a match to TRBD1. The CDR3 is 15 residues long. Per germline, CDR1 SEHNR and CDR2 FQNEAQ (reference sequence). Trimming removed 2 bases from V and 6 bases from J; junction bases left unmatched: 10. The CDR3 protein is CASSLTGAVASEQYF. The CDR3 nucleotides are TGTGCCAGCAGCTTAACAGGGGCCGTAGCTTCCGAGCAGTACTTC.

The chain combines TRBV9 with TRBJ2-3; D assignment may be TRBD1 or TRBD2 (5 bases each). Trimming took 4 bases from V and 1 from J, leaving 13 bases between them. The CDR3 contains 15 residues. CDR1 is SGDLS and CDR2 is YYNGEE in the germline V gene. The CDR3 here is CASSSIGGGTDTQYF. Written as DNA, the CDR3 is TGTGCCAGCAGCTCCATTGGGGGAGGCACAGATACGCAGTATTTT.

The CDR3 here is CASSLGGSDEQFF. The DNA of the CDR3 is TGTGCCAGCAGTTTAGGGGGCTCCGATGAGCAGTTCTTC. The J gene is TRBJ2-1, the V gene TRBV28; TRBD1 is a possible D gene (6 bases). The V gene's germline CDR1 is MDHEN and CDR2 SYDVKM. The V and J ends lost 2 bases and 8 bases respectively, with 10 bases between them. This CDR3 has 13 residues.

This chain uses TRBV19 with TRBJ1-1, with D possibly being TRBD1 (6 bases). The length of the CDR3 is 16 residues. The V gene's germline CDR1 is LNHDA and CDR2 SQIVND (reference sequence). V dropped 3 bases and J dropped 1 base, with 15 bases sitting between them. CDR3 nucleotides: TGTGCCAGTAGTATGATGGGGACATCGGGGAACACTGAAGCTTTCTTT. It is translated as CASSMMGTSGNTEAFF.

The V gene is TRBV9, the J gene TRBJ2-5; D call uncertain. The germline CDR1 and CDR2 sequences are SGDLS and YYNGEE. Deletions cut 0 bases from V and 5 bases from J, with 20 bases between. This CDR3 is 17 amino acids long. The CDR3 DNA reads as TGTGCCAGCAGCGTAGGGTCGAGGATTTGGGTGGCTGAGACCCAGTACTTC. As protein: CASSVGSRIWVAETQYF.

V gene TRBV19 combines with J gene TRBJ1-5; D not certain. Per germline, CDR1 LNHDA and CDR2 SQIVND (reference sequence). The CDR3 has 14 amino acids. V lost 4 bases and J 7 bases, leaving 14 bases between the germline ends. DNA for the CDR3: TGTGCCAGTAGTAAGGGTAACAATGGACAGCCCCAGCATTTT. Translated, it gives CASSKGNNGQPQHF.

V and J are TRBV2 and TRBJ2-1; D gene ambiguous. CDR3 length equals 14 residues. CDR1 is SNHLY and CDR2 is FYNNEI in the germline V gene. V lost 4 bases and J lost 9, with 16 bases in between. The CDR3 reads CASSGGSKASEQFF. The CDR3 DNA is TGTGCCAGCAGTGGTGGTAGCAAGGCGAGTGAGCAGTTCTTC.

The chain combines TRBV12-3 or TRBV12-4 with TRBJ1-4; maybe TRBD1 (5 bases). CDR3 length: 13 amino acids. Trimming pared 4 bases from V and 3 bases from J, leaving 6 bases between. In nucleotides, the CDR3 is TGTGCCAGCAGTTCAGGGCCTAATGAAAAACTGTTTTTT. The encoded protein is CASSSGPNEKLFF.

The genes are TRBV6-6 and TRBJ2-6; a possible D gene is TRBD2 (7 bases). CDR1 is MNHNY and CDR2 is SVGAGI in the germline V gene (reference sequence). The V end was cut by 5 bases, the J end by 0 bases, with 14 bases between. CDR3 size: 17 residues. The DNA for the CDR3 is TGTGCCAGCAGTCGGGGAGGGGGAAGCTCTGGGGCCAACGTCCTGACTTTC. The encoded protein is CASSRGGGSSGANVLTF.

In this sample, this clone turned up once. The chain has TRBV2 and TRBJ2-7; perhaps D is TRBD1 or TRBD2 (5 bases each). This CDR3 spans 14 amino acids. CDR1 and CDR2 (germline): SNHLY, FYNNEI. V lost 7 bases to trimming and J lost 0 bases, with 13 bases between them. The CDR3: CASNRDGASYEQYF. Here the CDR3 DNA reads TGTGCCAGCAACCGGGACGGAGCCTCCTACGAGCAGTACTTC.